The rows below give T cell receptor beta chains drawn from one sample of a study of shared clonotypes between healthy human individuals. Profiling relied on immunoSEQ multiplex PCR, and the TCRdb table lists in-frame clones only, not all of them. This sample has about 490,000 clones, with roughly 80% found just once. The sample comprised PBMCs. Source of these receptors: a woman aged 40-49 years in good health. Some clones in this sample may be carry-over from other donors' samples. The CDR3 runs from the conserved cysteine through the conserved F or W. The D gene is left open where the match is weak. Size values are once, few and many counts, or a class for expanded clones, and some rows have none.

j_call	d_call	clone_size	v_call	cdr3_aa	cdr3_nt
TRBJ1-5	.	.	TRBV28	CASSVTNQPQHF	TGTGCCAGCAGTGTCACTAATCAGCCCCAGCATTTT
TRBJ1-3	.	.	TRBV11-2	CASSRRVSSGNTIYF	TGTGCCAGCAGCCGACGGGTGAGCTCTGGAAACACCATATATTTT
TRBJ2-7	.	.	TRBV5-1	CASSLEAGMSYEQYF	TGCGCCAGCAGCTTGGAGGCAGGGATGTCCTACGAGCAGTACTTC
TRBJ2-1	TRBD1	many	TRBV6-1	CASSRDRGSGEQFF	TGTGCCAGCTCCCGGGACAGGGGGTCCGGTGAGCAGTTCTTC
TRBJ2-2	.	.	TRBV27	CASSPNGRNTGELFF	TGTGCCAGCAGTCCGAACGGGAGGAACACCGGGGAGCTGTTTTTT
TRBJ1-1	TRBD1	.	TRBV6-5	CASRQGANTEAFF	TGTGCCAGCAGACAGGGGGCGAACACTGAAGCTTTCTTT
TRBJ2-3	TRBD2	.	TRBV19	CASSTTSGSTDTQYF	TGTGCCAGTAGTACGACTAGCGGGAGCACAGATACGCAGTATTTT
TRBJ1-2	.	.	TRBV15	CATSRGDGDYGYTF	TGTGCCACCAGCAGAGGGGACGGCGACTATGGCTACACCTTC
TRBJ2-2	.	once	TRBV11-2	CASSLGGNTGELFF	TGTGCCAGCAGCTTAGGGGGGAACACCGGGGAGCTGTTTTTT
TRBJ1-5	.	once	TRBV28	CASILRGLSNQPQHF	TGTGCCAGCATCCTACGGGGGCTAAGCAATCAGCCCCAGCATTTT
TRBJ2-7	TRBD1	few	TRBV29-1	CSVEGVVGQGEYEQYF	TGCAGCGTTGAGGGGGTCGTGGGACAGGGGGAATACGAGCAGTACTTC
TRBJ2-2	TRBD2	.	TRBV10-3	CAISLAGAVGELFF	TGTGCCATCAGTCTAGCGGGAGCGGTCGGGGAGCTGTTTTTT
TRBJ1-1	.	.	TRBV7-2	CASSSIPPTEAFF	TGTGCCAGCAGCTCCATCCCCCCAACTGAAGCTTTCTTT
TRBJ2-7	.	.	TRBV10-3	CAISESPSYEQYF	TGTGCCATCAGTGAGTCCCCTAGCTACGAGCAGTACTTC
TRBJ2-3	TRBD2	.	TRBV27	CASRLAGDSRDTQYF	TGTGCCAGCAGACTAGCGGGAGATAGTAGGGATACGCAGTATTTT
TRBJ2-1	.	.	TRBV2	CASTEGRGWSYNEQFF	TGTGCCAGCACTGAGGGGCGGGGTTGGTCCTACAATGAGCAGTTCTTC
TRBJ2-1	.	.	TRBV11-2	CASSLGGPYNEQFF	TGTGCCAGCAGCTTAGGGGGTCCCTACAATGAGCAGTTCTTC
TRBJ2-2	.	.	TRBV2	CASSVGSANTGELFF	TGTGCCAGCAGTGTTGGTAGTGCGAACACCGGGGAGCTGTTTTTT
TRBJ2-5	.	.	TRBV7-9	CASSLVDGRETQYF	TGTGCCAGCAGCTTAGTTGACGGGCGGGAGACCCAGTACTTC
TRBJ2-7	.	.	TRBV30	CAWKGGYEQYF	TGTGCCTGGAAGGGCGGCTACGAGCAGTACTTC
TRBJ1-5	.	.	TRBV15	CATSRDQIDGNQPQHF	TGTGCCACCAGCAGAGATCAGATTGATGGGAATCAGCCCCAGCATTTT
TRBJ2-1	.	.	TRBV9	CASSVGQGPEQFF	TGTGCCAGCAGCGTAGGACAAGGGCCCGAGCAGTTCTTC
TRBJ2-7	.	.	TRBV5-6	CASSLVQDHYEQYF	TGTGCCAGCAGCTTGGTGCAAGATCACTACGAGCAGTACTTC
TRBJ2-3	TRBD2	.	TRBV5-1	CASSPGTSLSTDTQYF	TGCGCCAGCAGTCCCGGGACTAGCCTCAGCACAGATACGCAGTATTTT
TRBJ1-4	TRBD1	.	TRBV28	CASSRPTGATNEKLFF	TGTGCCAGCAGTCGCCCGACAGGGGCAACTAATGAAAAACTGTTTTTT
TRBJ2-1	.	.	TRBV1	CTSSQVGAGRLDNEQFF	TGCACCAGCAGCCAAGTTGGCGCAGGGCGTCTCGACAATGAGCAGTTCTTC
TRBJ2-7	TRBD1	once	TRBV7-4	CASSTQGARIEQYF	TGTGCCAGCAGCACACAGGGGGCGCGAATCGAGCAGTACTTC
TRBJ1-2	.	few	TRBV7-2	CASSTGLGGGYGYTF	TGTGCCAGCAGCACCGGTCTAGGGGGGGGCTATGGCTACACCTTC
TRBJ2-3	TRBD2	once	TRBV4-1	CASSQETSGTTDTQYF	TGCGCCAGCAGCCAAGAAACTAGCGGGACCACAGATACGCAGTATTTT